This TCR beta chain was recovered during a study of vaccination and CD4 T cells after COVID-19. An Oncomine TCR Beta short-read assay was used to sequence the DNA from cultured CD4+ T cells. TCRdb re-called the PCR reads with MiXCR, one entry per CDR3 protein. The data hold 15,000 to 19,000 distinct CDR3 sequences, with 42% observed a single time. As for this clonotype: Its specificity is unknown.

Treatment noted: roughly 11-day PBMC culture with coronavirus spike peptide pools or control peptides (ViraFEST assay). The receptor was derived from a human donor with COVID-19. The sample was cultured CD4+ T cells from blood.

The CDR3 loop reads CASRESFLAGGITDTQYF. In DNA, the CDR3 is TGTGCCAGCAGAGAGAGCTTTTTAGCGGGGGGAATCACAGATACGCAGTATTTT. This sequence joins TRBV2 and TRBJ2-3; 10 bases align to TRBD2. Germline lookup yields CDR1 SNHLY and CDR2 FYNNEI. This CDR3 comprises 18 residues. Unmatched junction bases numbered 14, after V lost 6 bases and J lost 2 bases.